The present T cell receptor (beta chain) was sequenced within a study of Tregs in tolerant kidney transplant recipients. Study at large: Recipients received nonmyeloablative bone marrow transplants from related graft donors, with transient mixed chimerism. Study-level results: The small number of patients limits these findings pending further validation.

Regarding this clone: Its antigen is as yet unknown.

Unstimulated Tregs (CD4+CD25+CD127-) and CD4+CD25- non-Tregs were sorted from PBMCs. Thawed PBMCs were rested overnight at 37°C with 200 to 250 IU/ml IL-2 before regulatory T cell sorting. Generated by immunoSEQ multiplex PCR, the TCRdb table keeps only in-frame clones and is missing some. Of tens of thousands of clones in the sample, nearly 98% were seen once. The CDR3 extends over 12 amino acids. V was pared by 4 bases and J by 3 bases, with 10 bases between. CDR1 and CDR2 (germline): SQVTM, ANQGSEA. This receptor was obtained from a human donor who received a combined kidney and bone marrow transplant. This material consisted of Tregs from blood, taken before the transplant. The gene calls are TRBV29-1 and TRBJ2-7; D gene ambiguous. CDR3 amino acids: CSVGQGGYEQYF. In nucleotides, the CDR3 is TGCAGCGTTGGGCAAGGCGGCTACGAGCAGTACTTC.